The 13 T cell receptor beta chains below all came from one sample that was sequenced in a study of technical replicates of blood from a handful of donors. TCRdb's table, derived via immunoSEQ multiplex PCR, lists solely in-frame clones and lacks some. Of tens of thousands of clones listed, 75% to 95% are singletons. Sequencing was done on a sample of T cells isolated from PBMCs. The receptor set was obtained from a human donor in good health.

The chain links TRBV19 to TRBJ1-2; the match to TRBD1 covers 9 bases. Germline CDR1 is LNHDA and CDR2 is SQIVND (reference sequence). This CDR3 region has 18 residues. Unmatched junction bases numbered 13, after V lost 5 bases and J lost 0 bases. CDR3 residues: CASSDRRDRVWANYGYTF. DNA of the CDR3: TGTGCCAGTAGTGACCGCCGGGACAGGGTTTGGGCTAACTATGGCTACACCTTC.

CDR3 coding DNA: TGCAGCATCCTCAGCCCGTGGACAGGGGCGTCCTACGAGCAGTACTTC. Translation: CSILSPWTGASYEQYF. This chain links TRBV29-1 with TRBJ2-7, with 9 bases fitting TRBD1. Trimming cost V 8 bases and J 1 base; bases outside gene matches: 15. The germline V gene encodes CDR1 SQVTM and CDR2 ANQGSEA. This CDR3 region has 16 residues.

CDR3 bases: TGTGCCAGCAGCGCGGGAGCGGGGGGCTCCTACAATGAGCAGTTCTTC. It translates to CASSAGAGGSYNEQFF. This sequence joins TRBV9 and TRBJ2-1; TRBD2 matches at 9 bases. Trimming at V came to 3 bases and at J to 0 bases, leaving 4 bases not matched to a gene. This CDR3 region has 16 residues. Per the germline V gene, CDR1 is SGDLS and CDR2 is YYNGEE.

The chain combines TRBV6-5 with TRBJ1-3; D uncertain. There are 15 residues in the CDR3. V lost 6 bases to trimming and J lost 0 bases, with 12 bases between them. Germline V gene sequence: CDR1 MNHEY, CDR2 SVGAGI. CDR3 in DNA: TGTGCCAGCAGCCCTTGGGGAGTCTCTGGAAACACCATATATTTT. Protein sequence: CASSPWGVSGNTIYF.

The chain employs TRBV4-1 and TRBJ2-7; 8 bases match TRBD2. The CDR3 covers 15 residues. From germline, CDR1 is MGHRA and CDR2 YSYEKL. The V gene end was trimmed by 4 bases and the J gene end by 7 bases; junction bases not matched to a gene: 12. The CDR3 DNA is TGCGCCAGCAGCCGGCTAGCGGGTTCTTTGGGGGAGCAGTACTTC. Its protein product is CASSRLAGSLGEQYF.

This clone was seen more than once but under ten times. V and J are TRBV16 and TRBJ1-1, with D possibly TRBD1 on 6 matching bases. V gave up 0 bases and J gave up 1 base, with 9 bases separating them. Germline CDR1 reads KGHSY; CDR2 reads FQNENV. CDR3 length: 15 amino acids. The CDR3 DNA reads TGTGCCAGCAGCCAATCCGGGACAAAGAACACTGAAGCTTTCTTT. Translating gives CASSQSGTKNTEAFF.

V and J are TRBV6-4 and TRBJ2-7; D is possibly TRBD2 (6 bases). Germline CDR1 and CDR2: MRHNA and SNTAGT. CDR3 length: 13 amino acids. V dropped 4 bases and J dropped 3 bases, with 10 bases sitting between them. The CDR3 nucleotides read TGTGCCAGCAGTGTCCGGGGAGGCTACGAGCAGTACTTC. Its translation: CASSVRGGYEQYF.

The rearrangement links TRBV29-1 to TRBJ2-1, with 9 bases matching TRBD2. Germline trimming cut 3 bases from V and 4 bases from J; bases unmatched to any gene: 7. The germline V gene has CDR1 SQVTM and CDR2 ANQGSEA. CDR3 length: 15 residues. The CDR3, as DNA: TGCAGCGTTGATCTTAGGCTAGCGGGGTACAATGAGCAGTTCTTC. Amino acids: CSVDLRLAGYNEQFF.

This sequence joins TRBV11-3 and TRBJ1-2; no clear D. This CDR3 comprises 17 residues. The V gene's germline CDR1 is SGHNT and CDR2 YENEEA. The germline V and J ends were trimmed by 3 bases and 0 bases, with 17 bases remaining between them. The CDR3 DNA follows: TGTGCCAGCAGCTTCAGAAACCTTTCGTCCCCTAACTATGGCTACACCTTC. Residues: CASSFRNLSSPNYGYTF.

The chain uses TRBV19 and TRBJ2-1; D is possibly TRBD2 (6 bases). Germline CDR1 reads LNHDA; CDR2 reads SQIVND (reference sequence). V was shortened by 2 bases and J by 3 bases, with 14 bases between the two germline ends. The CDR3 consists of 16 residues. CDR3 sequence: CASSISILAVYNEQFF. In DNA form, the CDR3 reads TGTGCCAGTAGTATAAGTATACTAGCAGTCTACAATGAGCAGTTCTTC.

The chain combines TRBV30 with TRBJ2-5; D might be TRBD2 (6 bases). Trimming shortened V by 0 bases and J by 5 bases, and 13 bases separated the two germline ends. CDR1 is GTSNPN, CDR2 SVGIG, per germline (reference sequence). The CDR3 covers 14 residues. The CDR3 DNA reads TGTGCCTGGAGTGTAACCGGGAGTTCGGAGACCCAGTACTTC. It encodes CAWSVTGSSETQYF.

This clone was counted a few times. J is TRBJ2-7 and V is TRBV2, with 11 bases that match TRBD1. The V segment lost 0 bases and the J segment 1 base; nucleotides outside the gene matches: 14. The CDR3 runs to 20 residues. Germline V gene data show CDR1 as SNHLY and CDR2 as FYNNEI. The CDR3 protein is CASSEAVGQGALWVSYEQYF. The CDR3 DNA reads as TGTGCCAGCAGTGAAGCGGTAGGACAGGGGGCGCTTTGGGTATCCTACGAGCAGTACTTC.

V gene TRBV7-8 combines with J gene TRBJ1-5; D not resolved. Germline lookup yields CDR1 SGHVS and CDR2 FQNEAQ. Deletions cut 8 bases from V and 1 base from J, with 15 bases between. This CDR3 is built from 15 residues. The CDR3 nucleotides are TGTGCCAGCGGCGAGGGTGTGGGGAGCAATCAGCCCCAGCATTTT. This sequence encodes CASGEGVGSNQPQHF.